Detailed here is one T cell receptor beta chain. What it binds is not known. Any patient presenting with uncontrolled infection, other autoimmune disease, pregnancy or lactation was left out. Fresh peripheral blood, roughly 10 ml, was the source of the PBMCs. This specimen comes from a study of T cells in Graves' hyperthyroidism and ophthalmopathy. Turning to the study itself: It was at initial diagnosis, before any treatment, that peripheral blood was collected. General study results and limits: Most thyroid clonotypes expanded above 0.001 appeared in blood too.

The TCR beta CDR3 regions underwent amplification using RNA transcripts as the source. First-round RT-PCR targeting the TCR CDR3 was performed with the HTBI primer set. Each CDR3 protein is one row after TCRdb ran MiXCR on the multiplex PCR reads. Altogether roughly 740,000 distinct CDR3 sequences are present, 16% being singletons, with the ten largest covering 8.4%. The CDR3 has 12 residues. The junction had 7 bases not matched to a gene; V was cut back by 7 bases and J by 8 bases. CDR1 is SQVTM, CDR2 ANQGSEA, per germline. This TCR came from a man aged 18 to 30 with Graves' hyperthyroidism. The chain uses TRBV29-1 and TRBJ2-1; 8 bases match TRBD1. The sequenced sample was blood. The CDR3 bases are TGCAGCGGCAAGGACAGGGTCGATGAGCAGTTCTTC. Encoded protein: CSGKDRVDEQFF.